This is a list of T cell receptor beta chains from one sample in a study of blood T cell repertoires in COVID-19. Assay used: immunoSEQ multiplex PCR; TCRdb lists only in-frame clones, some missing. This table holds about 170,000 clones, roughly nine tenths found once. Sequenced input: peripheral blood. These receptors all stem from a woman between 55 and 75 years old with COVID-19, enrolled during active disease. Both conserved end residues are part of each CDR3. D genes are given only for firm matches. Rows give clone size only sometimes, using once, few, many, or a class for an expanded clone.

TRBD1	NA	14	TRBV2	TRBJ1-2	CASSEGQSNYGYTF	TGTGCCAGCAGTGAGGGACAGTCCAACTATGGCTACACCTTC
TRBD2	NA	13	TRBV7-3	TRBJ2-1	CASSQRLREEQFF	TGTGCCAGCAGCCAACGGTTGCGGGAGGAGCAGTTCTTC
TRBD1	NA	13	TRBV25-1	TRBJ2-7	CASSETGLYEQYF	TGTGCCAGCAGTGAGACAGGGCTTTACGAGCAGTACTTC
TRBD2	NA	15	TRBV9	TRBJ2-1	CASSVSSGKYNEQFF	TGTGCCAGCAGCGTTTCTAGCGGGAAGTACAATGAGCAGTTCTTC
TRBD1	NA	15	TRBV19	TRBJ1-2	CASRPSGTVLYGYTF	TGTGCCAGTAGACCTTCCGGGACAGTCCTTTATGGCTACACCTTC
TRBD2	NA	16	TRBV19	TRBJ2-7	CASSIAGLAGIYEQYF	TGTGCCAGTAGTATAGCTGGACTAGCGGGAATCTACGAGCAGTACTTC
NA	NA	16	TRBV21-1	TRBJ2-7	CASLTSGRPEAYEQYF	TGTGCCAGCCTGACTAGCGGGAGGCCCGAAGCCTACGAGCAGTACTTC
TRBD1	once	14	TRBV7-2	TRBJ1-4	CASSKGQFNEKLFF	TGTGCCAGCAGCAAGGGACAGTTTAATGAAAAACTGTTTTTT
NA	NA	16	TRBV19	TRBJ1-2	CASTPPPGARGYGYTF	TGTGCCAGTACCCCACCCCCAGGGGCGAGGGGCTATGGCTACACCTTC
NA	NA	13	TRBV11-3	TRBJ2-7	CASSLYGMTEQYF	TGTGCCAGCAGCTTATACGGGATGACCGAGCAGTACTTC
TRBD1	NA	15	TRBV18	TRBJ2-2	CASARGQENTGELFF	TGTGCCAGCGCCCGAGGACAGGAGAACACCGGGGAGCTGTTTTTT
TRBD1	once	13	TRBV5-4	TRBJ1-6	CASSLTGVSPLHF	TGTGCCAGCAGCCTGACAGGGGTCTCACCCCTCCACTTT
TRBD1	NA	15	TRBV18	TRBJ1-4	CASSPRDSDNEKLFF	TGTGCCAGCTCACCCCGGGACAGCGATAATGAAAAACTGTTTTTT
TRBD1	NA	13	TRBV30	TRBJ1-5	CAWSGQGIQPQHF	TGTGCCTGGAGTGGACAGGGGATTCAGCCCCAGCATTTT
TRBD2	NA	14	TRBV11-3	TRBJ2-2	CASSLLGGSGELFF	TGTGCCAGCAGCTTACTCGGGGGGTCCGGGGAGCTGTTTTTT
TRBD1	NA	16	TRBV3-1/TRBV3-2	TRBJ2-2	CASSLSGGWGTGELFF	TGTGCCAGCAGCCTTTCAGGGGGCTGGGGCACCGGGGAGCTGTTTTTT
NA	NA	12	TRBV14	TRBJ2-5	CASSHTVETQYF	TGTGCCAGCAGCCATACTGTAGAGACCCAGTACTTC